This T cell receptor beta chain was sequenced during a study of blood T cell repertoires in COVID-19. Clones were read by immunoSEQ multiplex PCR, and TCRdb kept only the in-frame ones, dropping some. The sample shows about 260,000 clones, roughly nine tenths of them seen only once. This CDR3 is 14 amino acids long. Trimming took off 7 bases at V and 2 bases at J, with 15 bases between the two ends. From germline, CDR1 is SGHVS and CDR2 FNYEAQ. Sequenced sample: PBMCs or T cells enriched from blood (not recorded which). This chain joins TRBV7-6 and TRBJ2-7; tentative D call: TRBD2 (5 bases). The TCR was taken from a woman in her forties or fifties who had recovered from COVID-19. The DNA of the CDR3 is TGTGCCAGCACCGAGGGCGGTTCGACCTACGAGCAGTACTTC. As protein: CASTEGGSTYEQYF. The full variable domain, with the rest looked up from reference TRBV7-6 and TRBJ2-7, is GAGVSQSPRYKVTKRGQDVALRCDPISGHVSLYWYRQALGQGPEFLTYFNYEAQQDKSGLPNDRFSAERPEGSISTLTIQRTEQRDSAMYRCASTEGGSTYEQYFGPGTRLTVT.